A single sample gave rise to the 32 T cell receptor beta chains below, sequenced in a study of OX40 agonist ivuxolimab in advanced cancers. The protocol was immunoSEQ multiplex PCR, while the TCRdb copy is restricted to in-frame clones and leaves out a portion. The sample carries 80,000 or so clones, approximately 85% recorded once. The sequencing here drew on CD4+ or CD8+ T cells sorted from blood, taken in a trial of the OX40 agonist ivuxolimab. The source of these receptors is an adult with an advanced solid tumor such as melanoma, head and neck, liver or kidney cancer.

The V call is TRBV7-2, the J call TRBJ2-7; 7 bases are shared with TRBD2. V dropped 2 bases and J dropped 4; count of bases not matched to a gene: 14. The germline gives CDR1 SGHTA, CDR2 FQGNSA. The CDR3 is 17 residues long. CDR3 in DNA: TGTGCCAGCAGCTTATTCCCTCTTGGGGGGGGGTCGTACGAGCAGTACTTC. It yields the protein CASSLFPLGGGSYEQYF. Full variable domain (missing parts from reference TRBV7-2 and TRBJ2-7): GAGVSQSPSNKVTEKGKDVELRCDPISGHTALYWYRQSLGQGLEFLIYFQGNSAPDKSGLPSDRFSAERTGGSVSTLTIQRTQQEDSAVYLCASSLFPLGGGSYEQYFGPGTRLTVT.

The CDR3 nucleotides are TGTGCCAGTAGTCCCCGGGACAGGCCTTTATCTCAGTTCTTC. Translated: CASSPRDRPLSQFF. The V gene is TRBV19, the J gene TRBJ2-1, with TRBD1 matching 8 bases. J was trimmed by 13 bases and V by 5 bases; bases with no gene match: 13. The CDR3 has 14 amino acids. Per germline, CDR1 LNHDA and CDR2 SQIVND (reference sequence).

The chain joins TRBV5-4 to TRBJ2-3, with D possibly being TRBD1 or TRBD2 (5 bases each). The V gene lost 4 bases and the J gene lost 4 bases, with 13 bases spanning the gap. In germline, CDR1 is SGHNT, CDR2 YYREEE (reference sequence). The CDR3 covers 14 residues. The CDR3, as DNA: TGTGCCAGCAGCCGGGGCCCGGCCCCAGATACGCAGTATTTT. Its protein product is CASSRGPAPDTQYF.

The chain is built from TRBV4-1 and TRBJ1-6, with D hard to call. The V end lost 1 base, the J end lost 6 bases, and 4 bases lay between the germline ends. CDR3 length: 13 amino acids. CDR1 is MGHRA, CDR2 YSYEKL, per germline. CDR3 sequence (DNA): TGCGCCAGCAGCCAAGGCTTTAATTCACCCCTCCACTTT. Protein sequence: CASSQGFNSPLHF.

The V gene is TRBV14, the J gene TRBJ2-2; no firm D call. Germline assignment: CDR1 SGHDN and CDR2 FVKESK. V was pared by 0 bases and J by 7 bases, with 12 bases between. The length of the CDR3 is 15 residues. DNA of the CDR3: TGTGCCAGCAGCCAAGAAAGACTTTTTATCGGGGAGCTGTTTTTT. Residues: CASSQERLFIGELFF.

V and J are TRBV6-1 and TRBJ1-5; D ambiguous. Trimming removed 3 bases from V and 4 bases from J, with 13 bases in between. This CDR3 has 15 residues. The germline gives CDR1 MNHNS, CDR2 SASEGT. The CDR3 here is CASSDRPASNQPQHF. The CDR3 DNA follows: TGTGCCAGCAGTGACCGACCAGCCTCGAATCAGCCCCAGCATTTT.

The rearrangement links TRBV5-8 to TRBJ1-6; no clear D gene. CDR3 length: 12 residues. The germline CDR1 and CDR2 sequences are SGHTS and YDEGEE. Trimming stripped 4 bases from V and 11 bases from J, with 10 bases between. The CDR3 is CASSPDLPPLHF. DNA of the CDR3: TGTGCCAGCAGCCCTGACTTGCCACCCCTCCACTTT.

The J gene is TRBJ2-3, the V gene TRBV28, with 9 bases fitting TRBD1. The germline gives CDR1 MDHEN, CDR2 SYDVKM. The length of the CDR3 is 15 residues. After removal of 4 bases from V and 6 bases from J, the junction contained 8 bases not matched to a gene. CDR3 protein: CASSSPGQGSDTQYF. CDR3 sequence (DNA): TGTGCCAGCAGTTCGCCGGGACAGGGATCTGATACGCAGTATTTT.

As DNA, the CDR3 is TGCAGCGGGGCGACAGGGAGCTATGGCTACACCTTC. Its protein product is CSGATGSYGYTF. The chain links TRBV29-1 to TRBJ1-2, with 7 positions matching TRBD1. The V gene end was trimmed by 7 bases and the J gene end by 4 bases; junction bases not matched to a gene: 6. There are 12 residues in the CDR3. CDR1 SQVTM and CDR2 ANQGSEA come from the germline V gene.

This sequence joins TRBV5-1 and TRBJ2-7; D remains ambiguous. V dropped 0 bases and J dropped 5 bases, with 6 bases sitting between them. Germline values: CDR1 SGHRS, CDR2 YFSETQ. This CDR3 spans 12 amino acids. The CDR3 DNA sequence: TGCGCCAGCAGCTTGGAGCGCCACGAGCAGTACTTC. Translating it yields CASSLERHEQYF. Based on the CDR3 plus reference TRBV5-1 and TRBJ2-7, the full variable domain is KAGVTQTPRYLIKTRGQQVTLSCSPISGHRSVSWYQQTPGQGLQFLFEYFSETQRNKGNFPGRFSGRQFSNSRSEMNVSTLELGDSALYLCASSLERHEQYFGPGTRLTVT.

The chain employs TRBV11-2 and TRBJ2-1, with D maybe TRBD2 (5 bases). CDR3 length equals 12 residues. The V gene lost 5 bases and the J gene lost 8 bases, with 10 bases spanning the gap. Germline V CDR1 and CDR2: SGHAT, FQNNGV. CDR3 sequence: CASSNLRDEQFF. The CDR3 nucleotides read TGTGCCAGCAGCAACTTGAGGGATGAGCAGTTCTTC.

This clone was seen a few times. This chain connects TRBV30 to TRBJ2-2; D gene uncertain. Germline V gene sequence: CDR1 GTSNPN, CDR2 SVGIG (reference sequence). This CDR3 spans 10 amino acids. V was shortened by 2 bases and J by 7 bases, with 2 bases between the two germline ends. The CDR3 DNA sequence: TGTGCCTGGAGTAACGGGGAGCTGTTTTTT. It codes for CAWSNGELFF.

CDR3 protein: CAWSAGDSYNEQFF. The CDR3 DNA reads as TGTGCCTGGAGTGCCGGAGACTCCTACAATGAGCAGTTCTTC. The chain uses TRBV30 and TRBJ2-1, with D hard to call. This CDR3 comprises 14 residues. V lost 1 base and J lost 0, with 7 bases in between. CDR1 GTSNPN and CDR2 SVGIG come from the germline V gene (reference sequence).

The sample holds a few counts of this clone. The chain couples TRBV5-1 to TRBJ1-2; possible D gene TRBD1, 6 bases. Germline loops: CDR1 SGHRS, CDR2 YFSETQ. CDR3 length equals 14 residues. V was clipped by 0 bases and J by 7 bases, with 13 bases between them. This CDR3 reads CASSLDGGASGYTF. The DNA of the CDR3 is TGCGCCAGCAGCTTGGACGGGGGCGCGAGTGGCTACACCTTC.

To note about this clone: The junction differs from germline at one of its ends, possibly a read error. The rearrangement links TRBV7-2 to TRBJ2-7; D unclear. Germline V gives CDR1 SGHTA, CDR2 FQGNSA. The CDR3 spans 13 residues. The CDR3 reads CASSLWDINEQYF. The CDR3 DNA follows: TGTGCCAGCAGCTTATGGGATATAAACGAGCAGTATTTC.

This clone was counted between two and nine times. The chain has TRBV15 and TRBJ1-5, with D possibly matching TRBD1 (5 bases). The CDR3 sequence is 14 residues long. V was trimmed by 0 bases and J by 2 bases, leaving 5 bases between them. Per the germline V gene, CDR1 is LNHNV and CDR2 is YYDKDF (reference sequence). Here the CDR3 reads CATSRDRGNQPQHF. For the CDR3, the DNA is TGTGCCACCAGCAGAGACAGGGGCAATCAGCCCCAGCATTTT. Full variable domain (missing parts from reference TRBV15 and TRBJ1-5): DAMVIQNPRYQVTQFGKPVTLSCSQTLNHNVMYWYQQKSSQAPKLLFHYYDKDFNNEADTPDNFQSRRPNTSFCFLDIRSPGLGDTAMYLCATSRDRGNQPQHFGDGTRLSIL.

This clone was recorded only once. The chain employs TRBV19 and TRBJ1-1; TRBD1 matches 8 bases. Germline CDR1 is LNHDA and CDR2 is SQIVND (reference sequence). Trimming cost V 5 bases and J 1 base; bases outside gene matches: 6. The CDR3 covers 15 residues. The CDR3 is CASSDRGARNTEAFF. The CDR3 DNA sequence: TGTGCCAGTAGTGACAGGGGCGCGAGGAACACTGAAGCTTTCTTT. The variable domain in full, completed from reference TRBV19 and TRBJ1-1, reads DGGITQSPKYLFRKEGQNVTLSCEQNLNHDAMYWYRQDPGQGLRLIYYSQIVNDFQKGDIAEGYSVSREKKESFPLTVTSAQKNPTAFYLCASSDRGARNTEAFFGQGTRLTVV.

The rearrangement links TRBV28 to TRBJ2-3; tentatively, D is TRBD1 (5 bases). Between the trimmed V and J ends, which lost 2 bases and 8 bases, there was a span of 8 bases. The CDR3 length is 12 residues. Looked up from germline, CDR1 is MDHEN and CDR2 is SYDVKM. Written as DNA, the CDR3 is TGTGCCAGCAGTTTAAGGCAGGGTACGCAGTATTTT. This translates into CASSLRQGTQYF.

J is TRBJ2-1 and V is TRBV4-1; 7 nucleotides match TRBD2. Germline values: CDR1 MGHRA, CDR2 YSYEKL. This CDR3 has 16 residues. The J segment lost 3 bases and the V segment lost 5 bases, leaving 10 bases of the junction unmatched. CDR3 sequence: CASSIDLAANYNEQFF. In DNA, the CDR3 is TGCGCCAGCAGCATCGACCTAGCGGCTAACTACAATGAGCAGTTCTTC.

The V gene is TRBV11-1, the J gene TRBJ2-1, with D perhaps matching TRBD2 (6 bases). This CDR3 comprises 13 residues. Per the germline V gene, CDR1 is SGHAT and CDR2 is FQDESV (reference sequence). The V gene lost 1 base and the J gene lost 9 bases, with 10 bases spanning the gap. The CDR3 DNA reads as TGTGCCAGCAGCTTAGATCTAGCGATTGAGCAGTTCTTC. Protein product: CASSLDLAIEQFF.

A few counts support this clone. The J gene is TRBJ2-3, the V gene TRBV5-1; D uncertain. Trimming pared 3 bases from V and 2 bases from J, leaving 13 bases between. This CDR3 is built from 15 residues. Germline V gene sequence: CDR1 SGHRS, CDR2 YFSETQ. The CDR3 DNA is TGCGCCAGCAGCTCTCGGACGGCGCACACAGATACGCAGTATTTT. It is translated as CASSSRTAHTDTQYF.

The genes are TRBV28 and TRBJ1-3; the D gene is possibly TRBD1 (5 bases). CDR1 is MDHEN, CDR2 SYDVKM, per germline. The length of the CDR3 is 13 residues. Trimming took off 4 bases at V and 6 bases at J, with 10 bases between the two ends. CDR3 residues: CASSSGGPNTIYF. The CDR3 DNA reads as TGTGCCAGCAGTTCCGGGGGACCAAACACCATATATTTT.

This chain joins TRBV6-5 and TRBJ1-4; D perhaps matches TRBD1 (6 bases). Trimming stripped 8 bases from V and 8 bases from J, with 18 bases between. This CDR3 is built from 14 residues. The germline gives CDR1 MNHEY, CDR2 SVGAGI. CDR3 loop: CASSGGRPEEKLFF. Here the CDR3 DNA reads TGTGCCAGCTCCGGGGGCCGACCCGAGGAAAAACTGTTTTTT.

The chain uses TRBV5-4 and TRBJ1-1; D ambiguous. This CDR3 region has 12 residues. Trimming stripped 4 bases from V and 3 bases from J, with 7 bases between. Germline CDR1 and CDR2: SGHNT and YYREEE (reference sequence). CDR3 nucleotide sequence: TGTGCCAGCAGCCGGGTGGACACTGAAGCTTTCTTT. Translated: CASSRVDTEAFF. Full variable domain (remainder filled in from reference TRBV5-4 and TRBJ1-1): ETGVTQSPTHLIKTRGQQVTLRCSSQSGHNTVSWYQQALGQGPQFIFQYYREEENGRGNFPPRFSGLQFPNYSSELNVNALELDDSALYLCASSRVDTEAFFGQGTRLTVV.

The table lists this clone with a few counts. The rearrangement uses TRBV27 and TRBJ1-6; a possible D gene is TRBD1 (6 bases). CDR1 and CDR2 from the germline V gene are MNHEY and SMNVEV (reference sequence). Trimming left V 8 bases short and J 8 bases short, with 22 bases between. The CDR3 runs 16 residues. This chain's CDR3 is CASCYRNRGVYSPLHF. CDR3 DNA: TGTGCCAGCTGTTACAGGAATAGGGGGGTTTATTCACCCCTCCACTTT.

This clone was counted a few times. V usage is TRBV10-3 and J usage is TRBJ1-5, with no clear D. CDR1 ENHRY and CDR2 SYGVKD come from the germline V gene. The CDR3 is 13 residues long. The germline V and J ends were trimmed by 11 bases and 0 bases, with 11 bases remaining between them. Here the CDR3 DNA reads TGTGCCTCCAGGAGGGCTAGCAATCAGCCCCAGCATTTT. Amino acids: CASRRASNQPQHF.

The chain recombines TRBV19 with TRBJ1-2, with 8 nucleotides matching TRBD1. The CDR3 consists of 14 residues. V was clipped by 4 bases and J by 2 bases; unmatched bases: 3. The germline V gene has CDR1 LNHDA and CDR2 SQIVND (reference sequence). CDR3 loop: CASSTRQGNYGYTF. As DNA, the CDR3 is TGTGCCAGTAGTACCCGACAGGGGAACTATGGCTACACCTTC. Looking up the rest from reference TRBV19 and TRBJ1-2 gives the full variable domain: DGGITQSPKYLFRKEGQNVTLSCEQNLNHDAMYWYRQDPGQGLRLIYYSQIVNDFQKGDIAEGYSVSREKKESFPLTVTSAQKNPTAFYLCASSTRQGNYGYTFGSGTRLTVV.

This chain connects TRBV6-6 to TRBJ2-1; 13 bases are a match to TRBD2. With V trimmed by 7 bases and J by 6 bases, 6 bases remained unmatched. The CDR3 totals 15 residues. From germline, CDR1 is MNHNY and CDR2 SVGAGI (reference sequence). CDR3 DNA sequence: TGTGCCAGCACCAGACTAGCGGGAGGAGGCAATGAGCAGTTCTTC. Residues: CASTRLAGGGNEQFF.

The CDR3 is CASRPPSGRNNEQFF. DNA for the CDR3: TGTGCCAGCAGACCCCCTAGCGGGAGGAATAATGAGCAGTTCTTC. This rearrangement joins TRBV6-6 to TRBJ2-1, with TRBD2 matching 11 bases. This CDR3 spans 15 amino acids. The junction had 8 bases not matched to a gene; V was cut back by 6 bases and J by 7 bases. CDR1 is MNHNY, CDR2 SVGAGI, per germline (reference sequence).

The chain uses TRBV6-1 and TRBJ1-5; a possible D gene is TRBD1 (5 bases). CDR3 length: 13 residues. Germline CDR1 and CDR2: MNHNS and SASEGT. V was clipped by 5 bases and J by 7 bases, with 12 bases between them. CDR3 residues: CASSRDRGQPQHF. For the CDR3, the DNA is TGTGCCAGCAGTCGGGATAGGGGCCAGCCCCAGCATTTT.

This clone was seen more than once but under ten times. V gene TRBV10-1 combines with J gene TRBJ1-2; D uncertain. V was trimmed by 3 bases and J by 4 bases, leaving 9 bases between them. This CDR3 has 13 amino acids. The V gene's germline CDR1 is WNHNN and CDR2 SYGVQD (reference sequence). In DNA form, the CDR3 reads TGCGCCAGCAGTGACCGGGTTGGCTATGGCTACACCTTC. This sequence encodes CASSDRVGYGYTF.

This sequence joins TRBV9 and TRBJ2-5; D possibly corresponds to TRBD2 (5 bases). V lost 4 bases to trimming and J lost 5 bases, with 12 bases between them. Germline loops: CDR1 SGDLS, CDR2 YYNGEE. The CDR3 runs to 13 residues. The CDR3 loop is CASSPPGKETQYF. DNA for the CDR3: TGTGCCAGCAGCCCCCCGGGGAAGGAGACCCAGTACTTC. The full variable domain, its missing parts supplied by reference TRBV9 and TRBJ2-5, is DSGVTQTPKHLITATGQRVTLRCSPRSGDLSVYWYQQSLDQGLQFLIQYYNGEERAKGNILERFSAQQFPDLHSELNLSSLELGDSALYFCASSPPGKETQYFGPGTRLLVL.